What follows is one TCR beta chain and its context. This record belongs to a study of immune evolution from preneoplasia to lung adenocarcinoma. Per the germline V gene, CDR1 is SGHNT and CDR2 is YYREEE (reference sequence). V was pared by 4 bases and J by 1 base, with 17 bases between. The length of the CDR3 is 16 residues. Assay: immunoSEQ multiplex PCR; the TCRdb copy retains only in-frame clones and omits some. This table has around 8,000 clones, about 80% appearing once. The origin of this receptor is a person aged 65 to 85 with lung adenocarcinoma. V is TRBV5-4 and J is TRBJ1-2, with D maybe TRBD1 (5 bases). The source material was FFPE minimally invasive lung adenocarcinoma tissue. CDR3: CASSPSSGIINYGYTF. The CDR3 bases are TGTGCCAGCAGCCCGTCATCAGGGATCATTAACTATGGCTACACCTTC.